A selection of T cell receptor beta chains follows, all from one sample in a study of blood T cell repertoires in COVID-19. Using immunoSEQ multiplex PCR, the repertoire was profiled, and TCRdb retains in-frame clones only, with some absent. The data contain about 120,000 clones, around 88% of them singletons. The sample comprised peripheral blood. Receptors originate from a man between 60 and 75 years old with COVID-19, enrolled during active disease. CDR3s include the opening cysteine and the closing phenylalanine or tryptophan. Each record gives: J gene, D gene, V gene, clone size, CDR3 protein, CDR3 DNA. The D gene is left open where the match is weak. Size is stated for part of the rows, as once, few or many counts, or as a class when the clone is expanded.

>TRBJ1-1|.|TRBV11-1|.
CASSYRLAGDTEAFF
TGTGCCAGCAGTTATAGGCTGGCCGGGGACACTGAAGCTTTCTTT
>TRBJ1-1|.|TRBV19|.
CASTAPASATEAFF
TGTGCCAGTACCGCCCCCGCCAGCGCCACTGAAGCTTTCTTT
>TRBJ1-2|TRBD1|TRBV28|.
CASSLGAGGYGYTF
TGTGCCAGCAGTTTAGGTGCAGGGGGCTATGGCTACACCTTC
>TRBJ1-3|.|TRBV5-4|.
CASSLAGWGQGNTIYF
TGTGCCAGCAGCTTGGCGGGGTGGGGACAAGGAAACACCATATATTTT
>TRBJ2-1|TRBD2|TRBV5-1|.
CASSLEISGGANEQFF
TGCGCCAGCAGCTTGGAGATTAGCGGGGGCGCAAATGAGCAGTTCTTC
>TRBJ1-1|TRBD1|TRBV19|.
CASSIVAGGNTEAFF
TGTGCCAGTAGTATAGTCGCAGGGGGGAACACTGAAGCTTTCTTT
>TRBJ2-1|TRBD1|TRBV9|.
CASSALGQGYNEQFF
TGTGCCAGCAGCGCCTTAGGACAGGGCTACAATGAGCAGTTCTTC
>TRBJ1-2|.|TRBV5-1|.
CASSSGGGLNGYTF
TGCGCCAGCAGCTCGGGGGGTGGCCTTAATGGCTACACCTTC
>TRBJ2-3|TRBD2|TRBV5-1|.
CASRERGRTDTQYF
TGCGCCAGCAGGGAGCGGGGGCGCACAGATACGCAGTATTTT
>TRBJ2-2|.|TRBV23-1|.
CASSHGVSNTGELFF
TGCGCCAGCAGTCACGGGGTTTCGAACACCGGGGAGCTGTTTTTT
>TRBJ2-3|.|TRBV5-4|.
CASTDKGVVGTDTQYF
TGTGCCAGCACGGACAAGGGGGTGGTTGGCACAGATACGCAGTATTTT
>TRBJ1-2|.|TRBV19|.
CASSIGARAPYGYTF
TGTGCCAGTAGTATTGGGGCTAGGGCACCATATGGCTACACCTTC
>TRBJ1-2|TRBD1|TRBV10-1|.
CASSEKTGGIWEGYTF
TGCGCCAGCAGTGAGAAGACAGGGGGCATTTGGGAGGGCTACACCTTC
>TRBJ2-5|TRBD2|TRBV2|.
CASRHSTSGEETQYF
TGTGCCAGCAGGCACTCGACTAGCGGGGAAGAGACCCAGTACTTC
>TRBJ1-6|TRBD1|TRBV6-5|.
CASSRGSVNSPLHF
TGTGCCAGCAGCAGGGGGTCGGTTAATTCACCCCTCCACTTT
>TRBJ1-4|TRBD1|TRBV19|.
CASRDRGSEKLFF
TGTGCCAGTAGGGACAGGGGAAGTGAAAAACTGTTTTTT
>TRBJ1-3|.|TRBV29-1|once
CSVGQDVSGNTIYF
TGCAGCGTTGGACAGGACGTCTCTGGAAACACCATATATTTT
>TRBJ1-4|.|TRBV18|.
CASSPLSQGPNEKLFF
TGTGCCAGCTCACCCCTTTCACAGGGACCTAATGAAAAACTGTTTTTT
>TRBJ2-7|.|TRBV7-2|.
CASSFHGGPYEQYF
TGTGCCAGCAGCTTCCACGGAGGACCCTACGAGCAGTACTTC
>TRBJ2-7|.|TRBV28|.
CASRLQGAYEQYF
TGTGCCAGCAGACTACAGGGAGCCTACGAGCAGTACTTC
>TRBJ2-4|TRBD1|TRBV28|.
CASSIGQGVKNIQYF
TGTGCCAGCAGCATTGGACAGGGGGTCAAAAACATTCAGTACTTC
>TRBJ1-4|.|TRBV7-2|once
CASSLAQTNEKLFF
TGTGCCAGCAGCTTAGCTCAGACTAATGAAAAACTGTTTTTT